The 9 T cell receptor beta chains presented below share a single source sample, sequenced in a study of shared clonotypes between healthy human individuals. Method: immunoSEQ multiplex PCR; TCRdb's copy keeps in-frame clones and lacks some. The repertoire holds about 2.4 million clones, roughly 93% seen once, with approximately 0.35% in the top ten. The source material was naive CD4+ T cells from PBMCs. Documented subset: CD45RA+ positively selected. The receptors were sampled from a man in his late teens or twenties in good health. Some clones in this sample may be carry-over from other donors' samples.

This clone was detected once. The chain carries TRBV7-8 and TRBJ2-1; D is uncertain. V lost 2 bases to trimming and J lost 4 bases, with 12 bases between them. Germline V gene data show CDR1 as SGHVS and CDR2 as FQNEAQ. CDR3 length equals 15 residues. The CDR3, as DNA: TGTGCCAGCAGCTTAAACAGTGGACCTTACAATGAGCAGTTCTTC. Translation: CASSLNSGPYNEQFF.

The chain has TRBV28 and TRBJ1-3; D gene uncertain. CDR1 is MDHEN and CDR2 is SYDVKM in the germline V gene. V shed 8 bases and J shed 0 bases, with 11 bases lying between them. The CDR3 totals 14 residues. The CDR3, as DNA: TGTGCCAGCTTGGACCCCGGCTCTGGAAACACCATATATTTT. Translating it yields CASLDPGSGNTIYF. Using reference TRBV28 and TRBJ1-3 for the parts outside the CDR3, the full variable domain is DVKVTQSSRYLVKRTGEKVFLECVQDMDHENMFWYRQDPGLGLRLIYFSYDVKMKEKGDIPEGYSVSREKKERFSLILESASTNQTSMYLCASLDPGSGNTIYFGEGSWLTVV.

V is TRBV5-6 and J is TRBJ1-4; D unresolved. CDR1 and CDR2 from the germline V gene are SGHDT and YYEEEE. The CDR3 length is 15 residues. V was cut by 0 bases and J by 8 bases, with 14 bases left in between. CDR3 sequence: CASSLGRAALEKLFF. CDR3 nucleotides: TGTGCCAGCAGCTTGGGGAGGGCAGCTCTGGAAAAACTGTTTTTT. Drawing the rest from reference TRBV5-6 and TRBJ1-4, the complete variable domain is DAGVTQSPTHLIKTRGQQVTLRCSPKSGHDTVSWYQQALGQGPQFIFQYYEEEERQRGNFPDRFSGHQFPNYSSELNVNALLLGDSALYLCASSLGRAALEKLFFGSGTQLSVL.

The table lists this clone with a count of one. The chain links TRBV28 to TRBJ1-1; no reliable D call. V shed 5 bases and J shed 8 bases, with 18 bases lying between them. CDR3 length: 14 amino acids. Germline lookup yields CDR1 MDHEN and CDR2 SYDVKM. The chain's CDR3 is CASSTVAWAGEAFF. The CDR3 DNA reads TGTGCCAGCAGTACCGTCGCGTGGGCCGGGGAAGCTTTCTTT. Based on the CDR3 plus reference TRBV28 and TRBJ1-1, the full variable domain is DVKVTQSSRYLVKRTGEKVFLECVQDMDHENMFWYRQDPGLGLRLIYFSYDVKMKEKGDIPEGYSVSREKKERFSLILESASTNQTSMYLCASSTVAWAGEAFFGQGTRLTVV.

The J gene is TRBJ2-7, the V gene TRBV7-8; tentatively, D is TRBD2 (5 bases). Germline V gives CDR1 SGHVS, CDR2 FQNEAQ. The CDR3 spans 11 residues. V was clipped by 2 bases and J by 12 bases, with 11 bases between them. CDR3 sequence (DNA): TGTGCCAGCAGCTTACGAGGGTTCCCGTACTTC. As protein: CASSLRGFPYF.

The chain couples TRBV5-1 to TRBJ1-2; 7 bases match TRBD1. Looked up from germline, CDR1 is SGHRS and CDR2 is YFSETQ. CDR3 length equals 15 residues. V was clipped by 4 bases and J by 6 bases; unmatched bases: 12. Written as DNA, the CDR3 is TGCGCCAGCAGCAGAGACAGGGACGAAGGAGATGGCTACACCTTC. It translates to CASSRDRDEGDGYTF. Full variable domain (outside the CDR3, taken from reference TRBV5-1 and TRBJ1-2): KAGVTQTPRYLIKTRGQQVTLSCSPISGHRSVSWYQQTPGQGLQFLFEYFSETQRNKGNFPGRFSGRQFSNSRSEMNVSTLELGDSALYLCASSRDRDEGDGYTFGSGTRLTVV.

This clone was counted between two and nine times. The chain has TRBV19 and TRBJ1-1; D gene uncertain. CDR3 length: 11 residues. Germline V gene data show CDR1 as LNHDA and CDR2 as SQIVND (reference sequence). The V end was cut by 6 bases, the J end by 2 bases, with 4 bases between. CDR3 DNA sequence: TGTGCCAGTAGAGATAACACTGAAGCTTTCTTT. It translates to CASRDNTEAFF.

A single count supports this clone. The V call is TRBV15, the J call TRBJ2-7; 16 bases map to TRBD2. This CDR3 comprises 20 residues. V shed 1 base and J 6 bases; nucleotides not matched to a gene: 15. Germline V CDR1 and CDR2: LNHNV, YYDKDF (reference sequence). CDR3 sequence reads: CATSRGGLAGGPSGPREQYF. The CDR3 DNA sequence: TGTGCCACCAGCAGAGGGGGACTAGCGGGAGGGCCGTCCGGGCCACGCGAGCAGTACTTC.

The rearrangement links TRBV30 to TRBJ2-3; D is ambiguous. V lost 5 bases and J 2 bases, leaving 5 bases between the germline ends. The CDR3 consists of 11 residues. Germline V lookup: CDR1 GTSNPN, CDR2 SVGIG (reference sequence). The CDR3: CAWGYTDTQYF. CDR3 DNA: TGTGCCTGGGGATACACAGATACGCAGTATTTT. The entire variable domain, with the rest obtained from reference TRBV30 and TRBJ2-3, is as follows: SQTIHQWPATLVQPVGSPLSLECTVEGTSNPNLYWYRQAAGRGLQLLFYSVGIGQISSEVPQNLSASRPQDRQFILSSKKLLLSDSGFYLCAWGYTDTQYFGPGTRLTVL.